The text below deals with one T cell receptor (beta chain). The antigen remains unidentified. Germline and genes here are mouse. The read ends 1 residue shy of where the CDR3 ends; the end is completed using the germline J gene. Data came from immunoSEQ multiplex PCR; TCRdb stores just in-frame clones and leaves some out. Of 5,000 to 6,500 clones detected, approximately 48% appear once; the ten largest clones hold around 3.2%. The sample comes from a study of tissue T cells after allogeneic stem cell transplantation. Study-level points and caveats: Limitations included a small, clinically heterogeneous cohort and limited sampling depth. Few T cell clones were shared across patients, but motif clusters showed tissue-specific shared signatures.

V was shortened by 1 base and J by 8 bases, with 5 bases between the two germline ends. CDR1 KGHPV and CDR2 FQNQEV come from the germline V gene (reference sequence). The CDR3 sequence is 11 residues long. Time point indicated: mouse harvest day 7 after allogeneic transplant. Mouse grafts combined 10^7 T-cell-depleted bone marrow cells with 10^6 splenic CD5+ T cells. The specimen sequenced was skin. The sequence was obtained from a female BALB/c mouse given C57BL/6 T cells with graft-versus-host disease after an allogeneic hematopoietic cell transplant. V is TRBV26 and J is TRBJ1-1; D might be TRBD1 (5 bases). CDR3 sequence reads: CASSLWGEVFF. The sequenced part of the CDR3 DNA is TGTGCCAGCAGTCTGTGGGGGGAAGTCTTC.